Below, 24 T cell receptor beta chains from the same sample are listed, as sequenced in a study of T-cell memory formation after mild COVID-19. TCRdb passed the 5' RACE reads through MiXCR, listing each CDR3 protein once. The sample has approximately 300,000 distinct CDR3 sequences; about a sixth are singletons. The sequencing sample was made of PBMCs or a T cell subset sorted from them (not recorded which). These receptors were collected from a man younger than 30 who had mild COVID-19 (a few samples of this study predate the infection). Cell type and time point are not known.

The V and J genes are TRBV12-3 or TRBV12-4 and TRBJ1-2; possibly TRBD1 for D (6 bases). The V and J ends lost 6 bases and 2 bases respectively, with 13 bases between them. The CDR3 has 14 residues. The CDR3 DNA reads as TGTGCCAGCAGGGTGACAGGTGCAAACTATGGCTACACCTTC. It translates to CASRVTGANYGYTF.

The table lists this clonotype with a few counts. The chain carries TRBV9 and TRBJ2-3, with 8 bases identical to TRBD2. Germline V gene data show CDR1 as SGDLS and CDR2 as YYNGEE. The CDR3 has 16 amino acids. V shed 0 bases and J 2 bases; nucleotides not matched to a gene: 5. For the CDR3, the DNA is TGTGCCAGCAGCGTAGGAAGCGGGGGCTACACAGATACGCAGTATTTT. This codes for CASSVGSGGYTDTQYF.

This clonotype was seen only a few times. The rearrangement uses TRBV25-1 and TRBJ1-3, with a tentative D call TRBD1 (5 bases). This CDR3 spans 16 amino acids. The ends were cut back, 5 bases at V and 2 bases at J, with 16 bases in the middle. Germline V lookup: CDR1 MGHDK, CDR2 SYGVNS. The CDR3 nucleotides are TGTGCCAGCAGTCGGGGAGGGACTATAGCTGGAAACACCATATATTTT. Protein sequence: CASSRGGTIAGNTIYF.

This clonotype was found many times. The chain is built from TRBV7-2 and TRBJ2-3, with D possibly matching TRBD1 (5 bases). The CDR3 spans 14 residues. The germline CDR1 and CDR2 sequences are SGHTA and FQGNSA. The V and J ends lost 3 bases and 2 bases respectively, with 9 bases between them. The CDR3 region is CASSLSGYTDTQYF. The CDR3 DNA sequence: TGTGCCAGCAGCTTGTCAGGGTACACAGATACGCAGTATTTT.

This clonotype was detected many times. The CDR3 sequence: CASSFSGDNEQFF. DNA of the CDR3: TGTGCCAGCAGCTTTTCAGGGGACAATGAGCAGTTCTTC. The V gene is TRBV7-9, the J gene TRBJ2-1, with D perhaps matching TRBD1 (6 bases). This CDR3 is built from 13 residues. V dropped 3 bases and J dropped 5 bases, with 8 bases sitting between them. Germline V gives CDR1 SEHNR, CDR2 FQNEAQ (reference sequence).

This CDR3 is CASSSYERGQNEKLFF. The DNA of the CDR3 is TGTGCCAGCAGCTCCTATGAGAGGGGTCAAAATGAAAAACTGTTTTTT. The J gene is TRBJ1-4, the V gene TRBV11-2, with D possibly being TRBD1 (5 bases). The CDR3 spans 16 residues. Germline V gives CDR1 SGHAT, CDR2 FQNNGV. V dropped 4 bases and J dropped 5 bases, with 17 bases sitting between them.

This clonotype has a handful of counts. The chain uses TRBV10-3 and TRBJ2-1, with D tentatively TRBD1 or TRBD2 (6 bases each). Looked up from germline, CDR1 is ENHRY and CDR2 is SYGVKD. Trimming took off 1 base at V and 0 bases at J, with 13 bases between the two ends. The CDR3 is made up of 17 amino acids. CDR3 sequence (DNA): TGTGCCATCAGTGAGTTGGGGGGCACGAGCTCCTACAATGAGCAGTTCTTC. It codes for CAISELGGTSSYNEQFF.

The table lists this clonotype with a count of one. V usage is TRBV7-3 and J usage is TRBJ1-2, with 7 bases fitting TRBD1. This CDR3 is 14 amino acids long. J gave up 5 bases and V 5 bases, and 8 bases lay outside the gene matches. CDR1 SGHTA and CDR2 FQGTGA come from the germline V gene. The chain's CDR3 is CASSPEPTGYGYTF. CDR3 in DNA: TGTGCCAGCAGCCCCGAGCCGACAGGGTATGGCTACACCTTC.

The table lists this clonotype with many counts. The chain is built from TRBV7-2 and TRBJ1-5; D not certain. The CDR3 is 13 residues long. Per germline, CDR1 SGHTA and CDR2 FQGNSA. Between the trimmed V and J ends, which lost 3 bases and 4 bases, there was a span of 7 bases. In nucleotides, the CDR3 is TGTGCCAGCAGCTTCCTGGGGAATCAGCCCCAGCATTTT. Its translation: CASSFLGNQPQHF.

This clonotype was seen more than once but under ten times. The CDR3 coding sequence is TGTGCCAGCAGTTGGACAGGGGTAGAGGACTATGGCTACACCTTC. Protein: CASSWTGVEDYGYTF. The J gene is TRBJ1-2, the V gene TRBV28; TRBD1 matches at 9 bases. Germline-derived CDR1 and CDR2 are MDHEN and SYDVKM. V shed 4 bases, J shed 3 bases, and the junction held 6 bases outside the gene matches. The CDR3 sequence is 15 residues long.

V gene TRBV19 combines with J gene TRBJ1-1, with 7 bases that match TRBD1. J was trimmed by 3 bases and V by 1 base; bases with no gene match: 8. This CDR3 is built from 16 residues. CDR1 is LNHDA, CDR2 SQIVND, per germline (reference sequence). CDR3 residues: CASSIGGGQTYTEAFF. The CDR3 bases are TGTGCCAGTAGTATAGGAGGGGGCCAAACTTACACTGAAGCTTTCTTT.

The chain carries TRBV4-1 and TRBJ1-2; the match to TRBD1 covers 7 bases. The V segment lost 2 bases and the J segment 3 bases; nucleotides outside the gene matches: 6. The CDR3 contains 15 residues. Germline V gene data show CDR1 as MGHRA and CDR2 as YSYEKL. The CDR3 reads CASSQRDSGHYGYTF. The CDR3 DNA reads TGCGCCAGCAGCCAAAGGGACAGCGGCCACTATGGCTACACCTTC.

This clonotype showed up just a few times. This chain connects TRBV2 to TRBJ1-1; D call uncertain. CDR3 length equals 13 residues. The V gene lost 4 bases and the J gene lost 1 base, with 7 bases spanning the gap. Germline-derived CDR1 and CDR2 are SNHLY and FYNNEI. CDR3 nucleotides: TGTGCCAGCAGTGCAAACTGGAACACTGAAGCTTTCTTT. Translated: CASSANWNTEAFF.

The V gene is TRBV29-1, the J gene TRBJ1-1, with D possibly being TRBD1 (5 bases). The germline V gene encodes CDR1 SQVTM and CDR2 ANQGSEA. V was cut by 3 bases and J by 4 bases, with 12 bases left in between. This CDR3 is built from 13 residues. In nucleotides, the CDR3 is TGCAGCGTTGATTGGCAGGGAGGCACTGAAGCTTTCTTT. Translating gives CSVDWQGGTEAFF.

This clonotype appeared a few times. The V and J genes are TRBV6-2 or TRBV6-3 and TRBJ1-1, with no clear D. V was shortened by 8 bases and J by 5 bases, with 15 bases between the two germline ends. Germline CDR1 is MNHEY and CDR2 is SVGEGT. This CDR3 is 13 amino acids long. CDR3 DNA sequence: TGTGCCAGCCAAGTTACCTCAGCGACTGAAGCTTTCTTT. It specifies CASQVTSATEAFF.

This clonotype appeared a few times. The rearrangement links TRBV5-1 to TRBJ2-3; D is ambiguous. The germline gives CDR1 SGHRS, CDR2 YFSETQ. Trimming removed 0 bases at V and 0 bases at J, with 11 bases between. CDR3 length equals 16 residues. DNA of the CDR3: TGCGCCAGCAGCTTGGCTACACCTTCTAGCACAGATACGCAGTATTTT. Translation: CASSLATPSSTDTQYF.

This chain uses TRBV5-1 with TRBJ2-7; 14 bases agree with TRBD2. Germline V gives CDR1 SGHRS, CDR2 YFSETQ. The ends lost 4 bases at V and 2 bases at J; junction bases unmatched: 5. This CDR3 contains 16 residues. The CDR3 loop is CASSPGLAGGPYEQYF. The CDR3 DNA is TGCGCCAGCAGCCCTGGACTAGCGGGAGGACCCTACGAGCAGTACTTC.

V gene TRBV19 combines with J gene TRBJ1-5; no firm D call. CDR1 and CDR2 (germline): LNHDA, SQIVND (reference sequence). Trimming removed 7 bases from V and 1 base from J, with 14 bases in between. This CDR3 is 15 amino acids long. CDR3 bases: TGTGCCAGTAACGGATACGGTACAAGCAATCAGCCCCAGCATTTT. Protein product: CASNGYGTSNQPQHF.

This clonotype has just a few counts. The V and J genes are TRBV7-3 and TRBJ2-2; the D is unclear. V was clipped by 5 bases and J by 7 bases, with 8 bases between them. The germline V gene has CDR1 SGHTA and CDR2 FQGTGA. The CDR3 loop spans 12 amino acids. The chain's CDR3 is CASSTPSGELFF. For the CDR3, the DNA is TGTGCCAGCAGCACCCCGAGCGGGGAGCTGTTTTTT.

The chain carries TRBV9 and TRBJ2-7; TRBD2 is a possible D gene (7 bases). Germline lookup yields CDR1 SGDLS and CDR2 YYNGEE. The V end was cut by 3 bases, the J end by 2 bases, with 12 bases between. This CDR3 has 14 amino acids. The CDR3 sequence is CASSDREGAYEQYF. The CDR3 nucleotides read TGTGCCAGCAGCGACAGGGAGGGGGCCTACGAGCAGTACTTC.

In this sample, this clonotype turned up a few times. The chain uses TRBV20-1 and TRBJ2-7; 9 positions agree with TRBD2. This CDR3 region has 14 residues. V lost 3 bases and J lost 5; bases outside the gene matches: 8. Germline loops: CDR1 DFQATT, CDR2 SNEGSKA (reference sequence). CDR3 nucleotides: TGCAGTGCTAGGGCAAGCGGGGGGCTGAACGAGCAGTACGTC. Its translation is CSARASGGLNEQYV.

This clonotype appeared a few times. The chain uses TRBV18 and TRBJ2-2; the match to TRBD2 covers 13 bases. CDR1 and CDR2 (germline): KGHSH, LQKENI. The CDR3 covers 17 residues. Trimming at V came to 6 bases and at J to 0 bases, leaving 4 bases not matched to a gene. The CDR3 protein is CASSQGLAGTNTGELFF. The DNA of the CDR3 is TGTGCCAGCTCCCAGGGACTAGCGGGGACGAACACCGGGGAGCTGTTTTTT.

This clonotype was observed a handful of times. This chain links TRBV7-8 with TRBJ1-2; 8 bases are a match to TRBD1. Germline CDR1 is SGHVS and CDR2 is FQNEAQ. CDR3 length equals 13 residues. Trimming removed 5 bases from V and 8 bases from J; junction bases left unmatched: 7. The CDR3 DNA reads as TGTGCCAGCAGCCCGGACAGGGTTCACGGCTACACCTTC. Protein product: CASSPDRVHGYTF. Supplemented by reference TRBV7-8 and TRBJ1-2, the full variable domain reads GAGVSQSPRYKVAKRGQDVALRCDPISGHVSLFWYQQALGQGPEFLTYFQNEAQLDKSGLPSDRFFAERPEGSVSTLKIQRTQQEDSAVYLCASSPDRVHGYTFGSGTRLTVV.

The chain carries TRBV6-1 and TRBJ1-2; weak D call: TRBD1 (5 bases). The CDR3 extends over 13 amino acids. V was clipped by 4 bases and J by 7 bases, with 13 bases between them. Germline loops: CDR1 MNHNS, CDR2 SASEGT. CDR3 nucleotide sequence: TGTGCCAGCAGTGTTGAAGGGGCCGCTGGCTACACCTTC. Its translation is CASSVEGAAGYTF.